Shown below are 20 T cell receptor beta chains from a single sample sequenced in a study of blood T cells in healthy people across ages. A J-beta primer mix and a sample-barcoded 5' primer were used in a second PCR of roughly 7 to 12 cycles. One entry per CDR3 protein, called by TCRdb with MiXCR from the 5' RACE reads. The table has approximately 1.5 million distinct CDR3 sequences, 42% seen once. The material sequenced was blood. These receptors came from a woman in her late teens or twenties in good health.

This chain connects TRBV29-1 to TRBJ2-7, with D perhaps TRBD1 (6 bases). The V end lost 6 bases, the J end lost 2 bases, and 11 bases lay between the germline ends. The CDR3 is made up of 12 amino acids. Germline V gene sequence: CDR1 SQVTM, CDR2 ANQGSEA. Written as DNA, the CDR3 is TGCAGCGTGAGGGACACCCCCTACGAGCAGTACTTC. It translates to CSVRDTPYEQYF.

V and J are TRBV7-2 and TRBJ2-1, with TRBD2 as a possible D gene (6 bases). The V gene lost 4 bases and the J gene lost 5 bases, with 12 bases spanning the gap. From germline, CDR1 is SGHTA and CDR2 FQGNSA. The CDR3 length is 14 residues. Here the CDR3 DNA reads TGTGCCAGCAGCTCTTACGGGAGTGACAATGAGCAGTTCTTC. As protein: CASSSYGSDNEQFF.

This clonotype has a count of ten or more. The gene calls are TRBV7-2 and TRBJ2-3, with D maybe TRBD2 (6 bases). Germline CDR1 and CDR2: SGHTA and FQGNSA. The V end was cut by 6 bases, the J end by 6 bases, with 19 bases between. There are 15 residues in the CDR3. The CDR3, as DNA: TGTGCCAGCAGACTAGCTATAAATACCTGGGATACGCAGTATTTT. Its protein product is CASRLAINTWDTQYF.

The chain recombines TRBV13 with TRBJ2-7; the D gene could be TRBD1 or TRBD2 (6 bases each). The CDR3 runs 15 residues. The ends were cut back, 5 bases at V and 7 bases at J, with 21 bases in the middle. CDR1 and CDR2 from the germline V gene are PRHDT and FYEKMQ (reference sequence). CDR3 sequence (DNA): TGTGCCAGCAGCCCGACGGGGGCGGGGTACAATGAGCAGTACTTC. The encoded protein is CASSPTGAGYNEQYF.

This clonotype was detected a few times. The V call is TRBV7-9, the J call TRBJ1-6; D gene ambiguous. Deletions cut 6 bases from V and 2 bases from J, with 5 bases between. Germline V gene lookup returns CDR1 SEHNR and CDR2 FQNEAQ (reference sequence). The CDR3 sequence is 13 residues long. CDR3 protein: CASRGPYNSPLHF. The DNA for the CDR3 is TGTGCCAGCAGGGGTCCCTATAATTCACCCCTCCACTTT.

This clonotype was detected only a few times. V gene TRBV9 combines with J gene TRBJ2-1; D call uncertain. The CDR3 loop spans 13 amino acids. The V and J ends lost 0 bases and 6 bases respectively, with 7 bases between them. Germline-derived CDR1 and CDR2 are SGDLS and YYNGEE. The CDR3 spells CASSVASSNEQFF. The CDR3, as DNA: TGTGCCAGCAGCGTAGCGAGCAGCAATGAGCAGTTCTTC.

The chain combines TRBV4-1 with TRBJ2-1, with 7 bases lining up with TRBD1. Per the germline V gene, CDR1 is MGHRA and CDR2 is YSYEKL. The trim removed 4 bases at V and 4 bases at J, leaving 13 bases unmatched. The CDR3 contains 17 residues. The CDR3 region is CASSPNRGPAFYNEQFF. The CDR3 bases are TGCGCCAGCAGCCCCAACAGGGGCCCCGCGTTTTACAATGAGCAGTTCTTC.

This clonotype appeared once. The chain joins TRBV5-5 to TRBJ1-1; the D is unclear. This CDR3 contains 15 residues. Per germline, CDR1 SGHKS and CDR2 YYEKEE (reference sequence). The V end was cut by 4 bases, the J end by 1 base, with 14 bases between. The CDR3 protein is CASSPPRGGNTEAFF. CDR3 nucleotide sequence: TGTGCCAGCAGCCCCCCCCGCGGCGGGAACACTGAAGCTTTCTTT.

This clonotype was picked up many times. This rearrangement joins TRBV6-5 to TRBJ2-5, with 8 bases aligning to TRBD1. The CDR3 has 14 amino acids. With 6 bases clipped from V and 0 bases from J, the junction kept 3 bases outside the gene matches. The germline V gene has CDR1 MNHEY and CDR2 SVGAGI. CDR3: CASSRTGYQETQYF. The CDR3 coding sequence is TGTGCCAGCAGCCGGACAGGGTACCAAGAGACCCAGTACTTC.

The sample holds a few counts of this clonotype. The V gene is TRBV29-1, the J gene TRBJ2-7, with 9 bases matching TRBD2. Germline CDR1 reads SQVTM; CDR2 reads ANQGSEA. The length of the CDR3 is 15 residues. V lost 6 bases, J lost 2 bases, and 11 bases stayed unmatched. CDR3 protein: CSVRIRTSVTYEQYF. The DNA for the CDR3 is TGCAGCGTACGTATCAGGACTAGCGTCACCTACGAGCAGTACTTC.

The V and J genes are TRBV27 and TRBJ1-6; D not certain. The CDR3 length is 12 residues. Trimming left V 3 bases short and J 10 bases short, with 7 bases between. The germline CDR1 and CDR2 sequences are MNHEY and SMNVEV (reference sequence). The CDR3: CASSFPKSPLHF. The CDR3 DNA sequence: TGTGCCAGCAGTTTCCCCAAGTCACCCCTCCACTTT.

This clonotype was recorded a few times. The rearrangement joins TRBV12-3 or TRBV12-4 to TRBJ2-5; unclear D gene. This CDR3 has 13 residues. V lost 6 bases and J lost 2, with 10 bases in between. The CDR3 bases are TGTGCCAGCAGAATAGCTACTCAAGAGACCCAGTACTTC. This gives the protein CASRIATQETQYF.

The J gene is TRBJ2-1, the V gene TRBV24-1, with no clear D. CDR1 and CDR2 from the germline V gene are KGHDR and SFDVKD. The CDR3 consists of 12 residues. The V end was cut by 6 bases, the J end by 4 bases, with 6 bases between. CDR3 nucleotides: TGTGCCACCAGTTTGGGGTACAATGAGCAGTTCTTC. It specifies CATSLGYNEQFF.

This sequence joins TRBV12-3 or TRBV12-4 and TRBJ2-7; D possibly corresponds to TRBD1 (6 bases). This CDR3 has 14 amino acids. Between the trimmed V and J ends, which lost 5 bases and 7 bases, there was a span of 18 bases. The CDR3 DNA follows: TGTGCCAGCAGTGTGCCACAGGGAAACAATGAGCAGTACTTC. It yields the protein CASSVPQGNNEQYF.

This clonotype has just a few counts. The chain couples TRBV7-2 to TRBJ2-3; possible D gene TRBD2, 6 bases. The CDR3 runs 16 residues. V was clipped by 1 base and J by 2 bases, with 13 bases between them. Per the germline V gene, CDR1 is SGHTA and CDR2 is FQGNSA. CDR3: CASSLVPQRVTDTQYF. Here the CDR3 DNA reads TGTGCCAGCAGCTTAGTCCCCCAGCGGGTCACAGATACGCAGTATTTT.

The chain employs TRBV5-1 and TRBJ1-1; tentative D call: TRBD1 (5 bases). The V and J ends lost 0 bases and 5 bases respectively, with 17 bases between them. There are 16 residues in the CDR3. Per germline, CDR1 SGHRS and CDR2 YFSETQ. The CDR3 DNA reads as TGCGCCAGCAGCTTGGGTGCAGGGTCGGTTGGGACTGAAGCTTTCTTT. Amino acids: CASSLGAGSVGTEAFF.

This clonotype was recorded a few times. This chain uses TRBV20-1 with TRBJ2-5; D remains unclear. The length of the CDR3 is 10 residues. The V and J ends lost 5 bases and 2 bases respectively, with 3 bases between them. CDR1 and CDR2 from the germline V gene are DFQATT and SNEGSKA (reference sequence). CDR3 region: CSAGQETQYF. The CDR3, as DNA: TGCAGTGCTGGGCAAGAGACCCAGTACTTC.

The chain combines TRBV7-6 with TRBJ2-1, with D possibly being TRBD1 (6 bases). The CDR3 runs 16 residues. Germline CDR1 and CDR2: SGHVS and FNYEAQ. The germline V and J ends were trimmed by 0 bases and 0 bases, with 9 bases remaining between them. The CDR3 here is CASSLARGNSYNEQFF. CDR3 in DNA: TGTGCCAGCAGCTTAGCGAGGGGGAACTCCTACAATGAGCAGTTCTTC. The complete variable domain, with remaining parts taken from reference TRBV7-6 and TRBJ2-1, reads GAGVSQSPRYKVTKRGQDVALRCDPISGHVSLYWYRQALGQGPEFLTYFNYEAQQDKSGLPNDRFSAERPEGSISTLTIQRTEQRDSAMYRCASSLARGNSYNEQFFGPGTRLTVL.

This clonotype occurred many times. A read error may be the cause here, since a much bigger clone is one base away. The chain combines TRBV2 with TRBJ2-5, with 7 bases matching TRBD1. With V trimmed by 4 bases and J by 11 bases, 16 bases remained unmatched. From germline, CDR1 is SNHLY and CDR2 FYNNEI. This CDR3 has 15 residues. CDR3 DNA sequence: TGTGCCAGCAGTGTTAGGCAGGGGGTTTACAATGAGCAGTACTTC. This sequence encodes CASSVRQGVYNEQYF. Based on the CDR3 plus reference TRBV2 and TRBJ2-5, the full variable domain is EPEVTQTPSHQVTQMGQEVILRCVPISNHLYFYWYRQILGQKVEFLVSFYNNEISEKSEIFDDQFSVERPDGSNFTLKIRSTKLEDSAMYFCASSVRQGVYNEQYFGPGTRLLVL.

Here the CDR3 reads CASSLIAGNMNTEAFF. The CDR3, as DNA: TGTGCCAGCAGCTTAATTGCAGGAAATATGAACACTGAAGCTTTCTTT. This sequence joins TRBV7-9 and TRBJ1-1; D not certain. Trimming removed 2 bases from V and 0 bases from J, with 13 bases in between. The CDR3 consists of 16 residues. The V gene's germline CDR1 is SEHNR and CDR2 FQNEAQ (reference sequence).